The rows below give T cell receptor beta chains drawn from one sample of a study of blood T cell repertoires in COVID-19. Libraries were prepared by immunoSEQ multiplex PCR; TCRdb keeps only in-frame clonotypes and omits some of them. The table has some 120,000 clones, approximately 84% seen once. Material for sequencing was peripheral blood. These receptors were obtained from a man in his 70s with active or convalescent COVID-19. CDR3s include the opening cysteine and the closing phenylalanine or tryptophan. A D gene is named only where the DNA matches it firmly. The size field is filled for only some rows; it gives once, few, many or a size class.

v_gene	j_gene	abundance	d_gene	CDR3nt	CDR3aa
TRBV18	TRBJ1-6	once	-	TGTGCCAGCTCAACCGTCGGCGACAGCTCCTATAATTCACCCCTCCACTTT	CASSTVGDSSYNSPLHF
TRBV6-5	TRBJ1-1	-	-	TGTGCCAGCAGTCCTACAGGTAGAGGATCTGAAGCTTTCTTT	CASSPTGRGSEAFF
TRBV27	TRBJ1-1	-	TRBD1	TGTGCCAGCAAATCCCATGACAGGGCTGAAGCTTTCTTT	CASKSHDRAEAFF
TRBV29-1	TRBJ2-1	-	-	TGCAGCTGGACAGATAGGTACAATGAGCAGTTCTTC	CSWTDRYNEQFF
TRBV19	TRBJ2-2	few	-	TGTGCCAGTAGTCCCCCCCTGACAGTGAACACCGGGGAGCTGTTTTTT	CASSPPLTVNTGELFF
TRBV7-4	TRBJ1-1	-	TRBD1	TGTGCCAGCAGCTCACAGGGACAGGCAATGAACACTGAAGCTTTCTTT	CASSSQGQAMNTEAFF
TRBV28	TRBJ2-3	once	TRBD1	TGTGCCAGCAGCCTAGGGACAGTAAGCACAGATACGCAGTATTTT	CASSLGTVSTDTQYF
TRBV27	TRBJ1-2	-	TRBD1	TGTGCCAGCAGTTCTAGGACAGGGGCTAGCTATGGCTACACCTTC	CASSSRTGASYGYTF
TRBV10-3	TRBJ2-5	-	-	TGTGCCATCAGTGAGTCGGCAGAGACCCAGTACTTC	CAISESAETQYF
TRBV6-5	TRBJ1-6	-	TRBD1	TGTGCCAGCAGAGACGACAGGGGCAATTCACCCCTCCACTTT	CASRDDRGNSPLHF
TRBV9	TRBJ1-1	-	-	TGTGCCAGCAGCCCAGGACAGTACACTGAAGCTTTCTTT	CASSPGQYTEAFF
TRBV7-8	TRBJ1-5	-	-	TGTGCCAGCAGCTCCAGAGGGGGAGAGCCCCAGCATTTT	CASSSRGGEPQHF
TRBV4-1	TRBJ2-5	few	TRBD1	TGCGCCAGCAGCCAAGAATACCCTGACAGGGGGACCCAGTACTTC	CASSQEYPDRGTQYF
TRBV29-1	TRBJ2-7	-	-	TGCAGCGTTACAGGGACACCATCCTACGAGCAGTACTTC	CSVTGTPSYEQYF
TRBV9	TRBJ2-7	-	-	TGTGCCAGCAGCGTAGGTGGAACCGAGGGCGAGCAGTACTTC	CASSVGGTEGEQYF
TRBV5-1	TRBJ2-7	few	TRBD2	TGCGCCAGCAGCTTGAGGGCGGGAGACTCCTACGAGCAGTACTTC	CASSLRAGDSYEQYF
TRBV7-2	TRBJ2-3	-	-	TGTGCCAGCACCGCGGTCACAGATACGCAGTATTTT	CASTAVTDTQYF
TRBV2	TRBJ2-1	-	TRBD2	TGTGCCAGCAGGACTAGCGGGGAGCAGTTCTTC	CASRTSGEQFF
TRBV2	TRBJ2-3	few	TRBD1	TGTGCCATCCAGAGACAGGGGCGAAGCACAGATACGCAGTATTTT	CAIQRQGRSTDTQYF
TRBV29-1	TRBJ1-2	-	TRBD1	TGCAGCGTCGGGACAGTATCTTACGGCTACACCTTC	CSVGTVSYGYTF
TRBV27	TRBJ2-5	-	TRBD1	TGTGCCAGCAGCCGACAGGGGGCAGAGACCCAGTACTTC	CASSRQGAETQYF
TRBV28	TRBJ1-6	-	TRBD1	TGTGCCAGCATAAAGGGGGCCGGAGGGAGTAATTCACCCCTCCACTTT	CASIKGAGGSNSPLHF
TRBV5-1	TRBJ2-2	-	TRBD2	TGCGCCAGCAGCTTTAGCGGGGGGTCCACCGGGGAGCTGTTTTTT	CASSFSGGSTGELFF
TRBV12-3/TRBV12-4	TRBJ1-5	-	TRBD1	TGTGCCAGCAGTCCACAATACGGGACAGCCATATTTTTT	CASSPQYGTAIFF
TRBV19	TRBJ1-1	-	-	TGTGCCAGTAGTATCTTTGGACAGCTGAACACTGAAGCTTTCTTT	CASSIFGQLNTEAFF
TRBV4-2	TRBJ1-5	-	-	TGTGCCAGCAGCCAAGGAGGTCAGCCCCAGCATTTT	CASSQGGQPQHF
TRBV4-2	TRBJ1-2	-	TRBD1	TGTGCCAGCAGCCAAGAGTCAGGGGGCGCCAGCTATGGCTACACCTTC	CASSQESGGASYGYTF
TRBV5-1	TRBJ2-5	few	TRBD2	TGCGCCAGCAGCTTGGATTCGACTAGCGGGGGGACCCAGTACTTC	CASSLDSTSGGTQYF
TRBV5-5	TRBJ1-1	-	TRBD1	TGTGCCAGCAGCTTAGAGGGGGCCACTGAAGCTTTCTTT	CASSLEGATEAFF
TRBV14	TRBJ1-2	-	-	TGTGCCAGCAGCCAAGACCTACAAGGGGTTAACTATGGCTACACCTTC	CASSQDLQGVNYGYTF
TRBV6-2/TRBV6-3	TRBJ2-1	-	TRBD2	TGTGCCAGCAGCTTAACTAGCGGGAGAACCGATGAGCAGTTCTTC	CASSLTSGRTDEQFF
TRBV11-3	TRBJ2-3	-	TRBD2	TGTGCCAGCAGCTTAGTACTAGCGGGAACAGATACGCAGTATTTT	CASSLVLAGTDTQYF
TRBV19	TRBJ2-3	-	-	TGTGCCAGTAGTGTCGACTCGACGCAAGCTACGCAGTATTTT	CASSVDSTQATQYF
TRBV5-4	TRBJ2-6	-	TRBD2	TGTGCCAGCAGCGGGGCTAGCGGGGGCCGGGGGAGGGCCAACGTCCTGACTTTC	CASSGASGGRGRANVLTF
TRBV7-6	TRBJ1-3	-	-	TGTGCCAGCAGCGCAGTCGGGTCTGGGTCTTATGGAAACACCATATATTTT	CASSAVGSGSYGNTIYF
TRBV9	TRBJ2-1	once	TRBD2	TGTGCCAGCAGCTTGAGCGGGAGCTCCTACAATGAGCAGTTCTTC	CASSLSGSSYNEQFF
TRBV6-5	TRBJ1-1	-	-	TGTGCCAGCAGCCGGGGACTTAACACTGAAGCTTTCTTT	CASSRGLNTEAFF
TRBV7-6	TRBJ2-3	-	-	TGTGCCAGCAGCTCACCTTTAACTGGCACAGATACGCAGTATTTT	CASSSPLTGTDTQYF
TRBV29-1	TRBJ1-6	-	TRBD1	TGCAGCGTAGCAACCGGGACAGGGGGAAATTCACCCCTCCACTTT	CSVATGTGGNSPLHF
TRBV2	TRBJ2-1	-	TRBD2	TGTGCCAGCAGTGGGCAGACTAGCGGGACGTACAATGAGCAGTTCTTC	CASSGQTSGTYNEQFF
TRBV6-2/TRBV6-3	TRBJ2-2	-	TRBD2	TGTGCCAGCAGTTCTCCTAGCGGTGCCGGGGAGCTGTTTTTT	CASSSPSGAGELFF